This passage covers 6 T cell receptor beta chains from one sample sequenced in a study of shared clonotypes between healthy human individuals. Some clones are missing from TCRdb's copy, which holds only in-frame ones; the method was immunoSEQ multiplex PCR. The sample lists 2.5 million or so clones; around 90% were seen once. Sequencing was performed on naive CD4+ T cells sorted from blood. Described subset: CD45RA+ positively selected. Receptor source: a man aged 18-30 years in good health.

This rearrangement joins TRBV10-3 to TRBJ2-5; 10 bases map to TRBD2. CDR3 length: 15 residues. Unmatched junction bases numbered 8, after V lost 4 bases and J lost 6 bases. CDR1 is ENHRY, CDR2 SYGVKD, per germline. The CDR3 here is CAISVAGTSEKTQYF. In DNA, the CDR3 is TGTGCCATCAGTGTCGCCGGGACTAGCGAGAAGACCCAGTACTTC.

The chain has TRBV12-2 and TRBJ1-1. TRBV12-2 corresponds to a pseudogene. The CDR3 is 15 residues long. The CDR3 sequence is CASRLGGRSNTEAFF. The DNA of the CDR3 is TGTGCAAGTCGCTTAGGAGGCAGGTCGAACACTGAAGCTTTCTTT.

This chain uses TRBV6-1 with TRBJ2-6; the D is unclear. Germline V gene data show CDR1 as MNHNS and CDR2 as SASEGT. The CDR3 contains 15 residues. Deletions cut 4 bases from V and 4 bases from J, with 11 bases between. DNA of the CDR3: TGTGCCAGCAGTGCCAGATCTCTCGGGGCCAACGTCCTGACTTTC. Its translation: CASSARSLGANVLTF.

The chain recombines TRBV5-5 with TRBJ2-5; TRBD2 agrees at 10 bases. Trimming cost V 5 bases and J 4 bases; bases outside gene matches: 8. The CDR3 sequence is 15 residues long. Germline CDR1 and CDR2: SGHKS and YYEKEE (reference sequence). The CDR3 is CASSRAGGPGETQYF. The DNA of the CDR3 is TGTGCCAGCAGTCGAGCGGGGGGGCCCGGAGAGACCCAGTACTTC.

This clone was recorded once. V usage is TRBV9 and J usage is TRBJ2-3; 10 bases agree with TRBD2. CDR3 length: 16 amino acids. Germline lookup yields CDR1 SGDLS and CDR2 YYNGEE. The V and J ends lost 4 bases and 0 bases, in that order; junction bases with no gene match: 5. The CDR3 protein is CASSSGLAVSTDTQYF. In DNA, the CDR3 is TGTGCCAGCAGCTCCGGACTAGCGGTCAGCACAGATACGCAGTATTTT.

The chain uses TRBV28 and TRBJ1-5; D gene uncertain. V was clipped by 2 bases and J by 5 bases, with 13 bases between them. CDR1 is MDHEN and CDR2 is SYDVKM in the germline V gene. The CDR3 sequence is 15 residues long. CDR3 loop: CASSLPPAGHQPQHF. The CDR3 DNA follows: TGTGCCAGCAGTTTACCCCCAGCAGGTCATCAGCCCCAGCATTTT.